A selection of T cell receptor beta chains follows, all from one sample in a study of shared clonotypes between healthy human individuals. The method was immunoSEQ multiplex PCR; TCRdb's version includes in-frame clones alone and lacks a portion of them. Among 950,000 to 1,300,000 clones, roughly 70% were seen once, and the ten largest hold around 1.5%. The sample taken for sequencing was memory CD4+ T cells sorted from blood. The receptors come from a man younger than 30 in good health. Each CDR3 is given with its conserved first and last residue. Each record gives: J gene, CDR3 length, V gene, D gene, clone size, CDR3 protein, CDR3 DNA. The D gene is left open where the match is weak. Size is stated for part of the rows, as once, few or many counts, or as a class when the clone is expanded.

TRBJ1-5,14,TRBV5-8,.,.,CASSRMMGNQPQHF,TGTGCCAGCAGCCGAATGATGGGGAATCAGCCCCAGCATTTT
TRBJ2-1,11,TRBV6-5,.,few,CASRGNNEQFF,TGTGCCAGCAGGGGAAACAATGAGCAGTTCTTC
TRBJ1-1,14,TRBV30,.,.,CAWSTGVSDTEAFF,TGTGCCTGGTCCACTGGGGTTTCGGACACTGAAGCTTTCTTT
TRBJ2-2,16,TRBV5-1,TRBD1,.,CASSLGDRPNTGELFF,TGCGCCAGCAGCTTGGGGGACAGACCTAACACCGGGGAGCTGTTTTTT
TRBJ2-6,12,TRBV2,.,.,CASSDRANVLTF,TGTGCCAGCAGTGACCGGGCCAACGTCCTGACTTTC
TRBJ2-7,15,TRBV30,.,.,CAWSAPEQGHYEQYF,TGTGCCTGGAGTGCCCCGGAGCAGGGACACTACGAGCAGTACTTC
TRBJ1-1,15,TRBV5-4,TRBD1,.,CASSSRTGGNTEAFF,TGTGCCAGCAGTTCCAGGACAGGTGGGAACACTGAAGCTTTCTTT
TRBJ2-3,19,TRBV9,TRBD2,.,CASSGILAGGPLHTDTQYF,TGTGCCAGCAGCGGGATCTTGGCGGGAGGGCCTCTACACACAGATACGCAGTATTTT
TRBJ1-5,14,TRBV6-1,TRBD1,.,CASSYGQGSGPQHF,TGTGCCAGCAGCTATGGACAGGGTTCAGGACCCCAGCATTTT
TRBJ1-4,14,TRBV6-1,.,once,CASREEGGFEKLFF,TGTGCCAGCAGGGAAGAGGGAGGATTTGAAAAACTGTTTTTT
TRBJ1-3,11,TRBV28,.,.,CASSTGNTIYF,TGTGCCAGCAGTACTGGAAACACCATATATTTT
TRBJ2-7,18,TRBV11-2,TRBD1,.,CASSTLRGMTGAHYEQYF,TGTGCCAGCAGCACTCTAAGGGGGATGACAGGGGCCCACTACGAGCAGTACTTC
TRBJ2-7,16,TRBV5-1,TRBD2,.,CASSLGLTSGTYEQYF,TGCGCCAGCAGCTTGGGGCTGACTAGCGGGACCTACGAGCAGTACTTC
TRBJ1-1,14,TRBV29-1,TRBD1,few,CSVDRTGAGTEAFF,TGCAGCGTTGATCGGACAGGGGCCGGCACTGAAGCTTTCTTT
TRBJ2-5,15,TRBV21-1,.,once,CASSKVETGGKTQYF,TGTGCCAGCAGCAAAGTGGAAACCGGAGGGAAGACCCAGTACTTC
TRBJ1-5,15,TRBV30,.,.,CAWSRENSRNQPQHF,TGTGCCTGGAGTAGGGAGAACAGCAGGAATCAGCCCCAGCATTTT
TRBJ2-5,17,TRBV5-4,TRBD2,.,CASSLSGRAVYWETQYF,TGTGCCAGCAGCTTATCGGGGAGGGCCGTGTATTGGGAGACCCAGTACTTC
TRBJ2-1,17,TRBV28,TRBD2,.,CASSSARGAGSRNEQFF,TGTGCCAGCAGCTCCGCCCGGGGAGCGGGGTCACGCAATGAGCAGTTCTTC